These 17 T cell receptor beta chains were all obtained from the same sample, sequenced in a study of blood T cell repertoires in COVID-19. Data came from immunoSEQ multiplex PCR; TCRdb stores just in-frame clones and leaves some out. The data contain hundreds of thousands of clones, 80% to 90% of them seen just once; the ten biggest clones take up approximately 1.5%. Material for sequencing was peripheral blood. Every receptor here comes from a woman aged 25-40 years with active or convalescent COVID-19.

The V gene is TRBV27, the J gene TRBJ1-6, with 9 bases fitting TRBD1. CDR3 length: 15 amino acids. Germline-derived CDR1 and CDR2 are MNHEY and SMNVEV (reference sequence). V dropped 4 bases and J dropped 6; count of bases not matched to a gene: 4. The CDR3 DNA follows: TGTGCCAGCAGTTCGGGACAGGGCGGTAATTCACCCCTCCACTTT. It encodes CASSSGQGGNSPLHF.

V and J are TRBV2 and TRBJ2-7; D is perhaps TRBD1 (5 bases). This CDR3 has 14 residues. Germline V gene data show CDR1 as SNHLY and CDR2 as FYNNEI. The V and J ends lost 4 bases and 3 bases respectively, with 13 bases between them. The CDR3 DNA is TGTGCCAGCAGTGTCCGCAGGGTTGACTACGAGCAGTACTTC. Its translation: CASSVRRVDYEQYF.

The rearrangement links TRBV5-1 to TRBJ2-7; 8 bases map to TRBD1. Germline V gene data show CDR1 as SGHRS and CDR2 as YFSETQ. Losses at the gene ends were 0 bases for V and 6 bases for J; bases not matched to a gene: 5. The CDR3 is made up of 14 amino acids. DNA for the CDR3: TGCGCCAGCAGCTTGGTCGGACAGGGACTCGAGCAGTACTTC. Residues: CASSLVGQGLEQYF.

This clone was recorded only once. The gene calls are TRBV27 and TRBJ1-3; D unclear. The CDR3 sequence is 12 residues long. Looked up from germline, CDR1 is MNHEY and CDR2 is SMNVEV (reference sequence). V was pared by 4 bases and J by 4 bases, with 5 bases between. The CDR3 loop is CASSSQGNTIYF. The CDR3, as DNA: TGTGCCAGCAGTTCCCAGGGAAACACCATATATTTT.

The chain employs TRBV3-1 (or the pseudogene TRBV3-2) and TRBJ2-7, with no clear D. The CDR3 has 12 amino acids. Germline CDR1 reads LGHDT; CDR2 reads YNNKEL (reference sequence). V dropped 0 bases and J dropped 5 bases, with 5 bases sitting between them. CDR3 DNA: TGTGCCAGCAGCCAAGATTTAGACGAGCAGTACTTC. Its translation is CASSQDLDEQYF.

The count of this clone is one. The chain is built from TRBV2 and TRBJ2-3; tentative D call: TRBD1 (6 bases). Germline CDR1 is SNHLY and CDR2 is FYNNEI. There are 18 residues in the CDR3. Trimming cost V 3 bases and J 2 bases, with 21 bases left between them. The CDR3 DNA reads TGTGCCAGCAGTGAGTCTCGGGACATGAGTGGGGACACAGATACGCAGTATTTT. Protein: CASSESRDMSGDTDTQYF.

The gene calls are TRBV5-4 and TRBJ1-5, with TRBD1 as a possible D gene (6 bases). There are 14 residues in the CDR3. Germline lookup yields CDR1 SGHNT and CDR2 YYREEE (reference sequence). The V and J ends lost 3 bases and 3 bases respectively, with 10 bases between them. DNA for the CDR3: TGTGCCAGCAGCTCATGGGGGCCCAATCAGCCCCAGCATTTT. It specifies CASSSWGPNQPQHF. The variable domain in full, with the rest retrieved from reference TRBV5-4 and TRBJ1-5, is ETGVTQSPTHLIKTRGQQVTLRCSSQSGHNTVSWYQQALGQGPQFIFQYYREEENGRGNFPPRFSGLQFPNYSSELNVNALELDDSALYLCASSSWGPNQPQHFGDGTRLSIL.

The J gene is TRBJ2-7, the V gene TRBV2; 10 nucleotides line up with TRBD2. V lost 7 bases and J lost 5; bases outside the gene matches: 11. The germline CDR1 and CDR2 sequences are SNHLY and FYNNEI. The CDR3 sequence is 15 residues long. CDR3 protein: CASTLVGTSVHEQYF. The CDR3 bases are TGTGCCAGCACCCTTGTGGGGACTAGCGTCCACGAGCAGTACTTC.

With respect to this clone: Germline and junction disagree at one end, which may indicate a read error. This sequence joins TRBV7-9 and TRBJ1-1; D is undetermined. CDR3 length: 12 amino acids. The V gene's germline CDR1 is SEHNR and CDR2 FQNEAQ (reference sequence). The CDR3: CASSLDDTEAFF. In DNA, the CDR3 is TGTGCCAGCAGCTTAGATGACACCGAAGCTTTCTTT.

The rearrangement uses TRBV29-1 and TRBJ2-3; tentative D call: TRBD1 (5 bases). The CDR3 runs 17 residues. The germline V gene encodes CDR1 SQVTM and CDR2 ANQGSEA. Deletions cut 4 bases from V and 2 bases from J, with 22 bases between. CDR3 residues: CSVVGSDNQEITDTQYF. The CDR3 nucleotides are TGCAGCGTTGTAGGGTCGGACAACCAAGAAATCACAGATACGCAGTATTTT.

J is TRBJ1-1 and V is TRBV5-1, with 8 bases fitting TRBD1. Losses at the gene ends were 4 bases for V and 6 bases for J; bases not matched to a gene: 14. Germline V lookup: CDR1 SGHRS, CDR2 YFSETQ. The CDR3 runs to 16 residues. The chain's CDR3 is CASSGNSKTGAAEAFF. CDR3 bases: TGCGCCAGCAGCGGTAATTCAAAGACAGGGGCGGCTGAAGCTTTCTTT.

The chain is built from TRBV10-3 and TRBJ2-3, with TRBD2 matching 14 bases. After removal of 3 bases from V and 3 bases from J, the junction contained 5 bases not matched to a gene. The CDR3 extends over 17 amino acids. Germline CDR1 ENHRY, CDR2 SYGVKD. In DNA, the CDR3 is TGTGCCATCAGTGACGGGACTAGCGGGGGTTCTACAGATACGCAGTATTTT. Protein: CAISDGTSGGSTDTQYF.

Written as DNA, the CDR3 is TGTGCCACCAGCAGTCGTTTTACTAGCGGGAGGGCCTACGAGCAGTACTTC. Amino acids: CATSSRFTSGRAYEQYF. This rearrangement joins TRBV15 to TRBJ2-7; 13 bases fit TRBD2. This CDR3 contains 17 residues. The J segment lost 2 bases and the V segment lost 3 bases, leaving 7 bases of the junction unmatched. The germline CDR1 and CDR2 sequences are LNHNV and YYDKDF (reference sequence).

The rearrangement uses TRBV30 and TRBJ2-7; 12 nucleotides line up with TRBD2. Trimming cost V 6 bases and J 5 bases; bases outside gene matches: 5. The CDR3 extends over 13 amino acids. Germline values: CDR1 GTSNPN, CDR2 SVGIG (reference sequence). As DNA, the CDR3 is TGTGCCTGCTCGGGACTAGCGGGCCACGAGCAGTACTTC. Its protein is CACSGLAGHEQYF.

The CDR3 bases are TGTGCCTGGAGTGTATCGGGGGGGCCCTATGGCTACACCTTC. This codes for CAWSVSGGPYGYTF. The V and J genes are TRBV30 and TRBJ1-2; tentatively, D is TRBD1 (6 bases). This CDR3 has 14 residues. V lost 0 bases to trimming and J lost 4 bases, with 12 bases between them. Germline assignment: CDR1 GTSNPN and CDR2 SVGIG (reference sequence). The variable domain in full, completed from reference TRBV30 and TRBJ1-2, reads SQTIHQWPATLVQPVGSPLSLECTVEGTSNPNLYWYRQAAGRGLQLLFYSVGIGQISSEVPQNLSASRPQDRQFILSSKKLLLSDSGFYLCAWSVSGGPYGYTFGSGTRLTVV.

The chain combines TRBV9 with TRBJ2-2; 9 bases are a match to TRBD1. With V trimmed by 2 bases and J by 4 bases, 3 bases remained unmatched. The CDR3 contains 15 residues. The germline V gene encodes CDR1 SGDLS and CDR2 YYNGEE. The CDR3 loop is CASSVVQGATGELFF. In nucleotides, the CDR3 is TGTGCCAGCAGCGTGGTACAGGGGGCCACCGGGGAGCTGTTTTTT.

This chain links TRBV6-4 with TRBJ2-3, with a tentative D call TRBD2 (5 bases). Deletions cut 6 bases from V and 2 bases from J, with 12 bases between. CDR3 length: 14 residues. Germline V gene data show CDR1 as MRHNA and CDR2 as SNTAGT. The chain's CDR3 is CASSEAEPTDTQYF. The CDR3 DNA reads as TGTGCCAGCAGCGAAGCGGAGCCCACAGATACGCAGTATTTT.